A selection of T cell receptor beta chains follows, all from one sample in a study of blood T cell repertoires in COVID-19. Measured with immunoSEQ multiplex PCR; TCRdb has only the in-frame clones, and not every one. The profile shows about 59,000 clones, around 90% of them singletons. The material sequenced was peripheral blood. The receptors stem from a woman aged 80 or over with active COVID-19. CDR3s include the opening cysteine and the closing phenylalanine or tryptophan. D genes are given only for firm matches. Some rows mark clone size as missing; the rest say once, few, many or name a class of expanded clone.

cdr3_aa: CASTLGAENYGYTF; cdr3_nt: TGTGCCAGCACCCTAGGGGCGGAAAACTATGGCTACACCTTC; j_call: TRBJ1-2; cdr3_length: 14; d_call: .; v_call: TRBV7-2; clone_size: few
cdr3_aa: CASSEYRGDTEAFF; cdr3_nt: TGTGCCAGCAGTGAATACAGGGGGGACACTGAAGCTTTCTTT; j_call: TRBJ1-1; cdr3_length: 14; d_call: TRBD1; v_call: TRBV6-1; clone_size: .
cdr3_aa: CASSLGGLARNEQFF; cdr3_nt: TGTGCCAGCAGTTTAGGAGGACTAGCGCGCAATGAGCAGTTCTTC; j_call: TRBJ2-1; cdr3_length: 15; d_call: TRBD2; v_call: TRBV28; clone_size: .
cdr3_aa: CASTSGGASGANVLTF; cdr3_nt: TGTGCCAGCACCTCAGGGGGCGCCTCTGGGGCCAACGTCCTGACTTTC; j_call: TRBJ2-6; cdr3_length: 16; d_call: TRBD1; v_call: TRBV5-4; clone_size: .
cdr3_aa: CASKSGQNEAQYF; cdr3_nt: TGTGCCAGCAAATCCGGACAGAACGAGGCCCAGTACTTC; j_call: TRBJ2-5; cdr3_length: 13; d_call: .; v_call: TRBV6-6; clone_size: .
cdr3_aa: CASSRFPGGTSTDTQYF; cdr3_nt: TGTGCCAGCAGCCGCTTTCCCGGCGGGACTAGCACAGATACGCAGTATTTT; j_call: TRBJ2-3; cdr3_length: 17; d_call: .; v_call: TRBV4-2; clone_size: .
cdr3_aa: CASSRDRGDDTQYF; cdr3_nt: TGTGCCAGCAGCCGGGACAGGGGGGACGATACGCAGTATTTT; j_call: TRBJ2-3; cdr3_length: 14; d_call: TRBD1; v_call: TRBV11-3; clone_size: .
cdr3_aa: CAIREVQGNADTQYF; cdr3_nt: TGTGCCATCAGGGAAGTACAGGGTAACGCAGATACGCAGTATTTT; j_call: TRBJ2-3; cdr3_length: 15; d_call: .; v_call: TRBV10-3; clone_size: .
cdr3_aa: CASSMSSSYEQYF; cdr3_nt: TGTGCCAGTAGTATGTCCAGTTCCTACGAGCAGTACTTC; j_call: TRBJ2-7; cdr3_length: 13; d_call: .; v_call: TRBV19; clone_size: .
cdr3_aa: CASSFFVNQPQHF; cdr3_nt: TGTGCCAGCAGCTTCTTTGTTAATCAGCCCCAGCATTTT; j_call: TRBJ1-5; cdr3_length: 13; d_call: .; v_call: TRBV7-2; clone_size: .
cdr3_aa: CASEASKTATNEKLFF; cdr3_nt: TGTGCCAGCGAGGCCTCAAAAACGGCAACTAATGAAAAACTGTTTTTT; j_call: TRBJ1-4; cdr3_length: 16; d_call: .; v_call: TRBV7-9; clone_size: .
cdr3_aa: CASSLRADSPLHF; cdr3_nt: TGTGCCAGCAGCCTGAGGGCGGATTCACCCCTCCACTTT; j_call: TRBJ1-6; cdr3_length: 13; d_call: .; v_call: TRBV7-8; clone_size: .
cdr3_aa: CATSLAGGPGEQFF; cdr3_nt: TGTGCCACCTCACTAGCGGGGGGGCCTGGTGAGCAGTTCTTC; j_call: TRBJ2-1; cdr3_length: 14; d_call: TRBD2; v_call: TRBV10-3; clone_size: .
cdr3_aa: CASSQDWGIQYF; cdr3_nt: TGTGCCAGCAGCCAAGACTGGGGCATCCAGTACTTC; j_call: TRBJ2-5; cdr3_length: 12; d_call: .; v_call: TRBV4-2; clone_size: .
cdr3_aa: CASSLDAGWDEKLFF; cdr3_nt: TGTGCCAGCAGCTTAGATGCAGGTTGGGATGAAAAACTGTTTTTT; j_call: TRBJ1-4; cdr3_length: 15; d_call: .; v_call: TRBV7-9; clone_size: .
cdr3_aa: CASSFQGRSTEAFF; cdr3_nt: TGTGCCAGCAGTTTTCAGGGCAGGAGCACTGAAGCTTTCTTT; j_call: TRBJ1-1; cdr3_length: 14; d_call: .; v_call: TRBV28; clone_size: .
cdr3_aa: CAWTKTGDYGYTF; cdr3_nt: TGTGCCTGGACGAAGACAGGGGACTATGGCTACACCTTC; j_call: TRBJ1-2; cdr3_length: 13; d_call: TRBD1; v_call: TRBV30; clone_size: .
cdr3_aa: CASSPQLATGDEQYF; cdr3_nt: TGTGCCAGCAGCCCTCAACTAGCCACGGGGGACGAGCAGTACTTC; j_call: TRBJ2-7; cdr3_length: 15; d_call: .; v_call: TRBV14; clone_size: few
cdr3_aa: CASSLYFSGGAGYNEQFF; cdr3_nt: TGTGCCAGCAGCTTATATTTTAGCGGGGGAGCTGGGTACAATGAGCAGTTCTTC; j_call: TRBJ2-1; cdr3_length: 18; d_call: TRBD2; v_call: TRBV7-2; clone_size: .
cdr3_aa: CASSLAGTSGALPSSYEQYF; cdr3_nt: TGTGCCAGCAGCTTAGCCGGGACTAGCGGGGCCCTGCCGAGCTCCTACGAGCAGTACTTC; j_call: TRBJ2-7; cdr3_length: 20; d_call: TRBD2; v_call: TRBV7-6; clone_size: .
cdr3_aa: CASSQPEVGYNEQFF; cdr3_nt: TGTGCCAGCAGCCAACCCGAGGTCGGGTACAATGAGCAGTTCTTC; j_call: TRBJ2-1; cdr3_length: 15; d_call: .; v_call: TRBV4-2; clone_size: .
cdr3_aa: CASSLGEETEAFF; cdr3_nt: TGTGCCAGCAGCTTAGGGGAGGAGACTGAAGCTTTCTTT; j_call: TRBJ1-1; cdr3_length: 13; d_call: .; v_call: TRBV7-8; clone_size: .